This T cell receptor beta chain was sequenced in a study of OX40 agonist ivuxolimab in advanced cancers. Study-wide context: Administration of intravenous ivuxolimab to patients occurred every 2 weeks at 0.01 to 10 mg/kg.

Details on this clone: The antigen is undetermined.

Findings and caveats of the study: The study found among the lowest clonal expansion in partial responders at 0.1-3.0 mg/kg.

Data came from immunoSEQ multiplex PCR; TCRdb stores just in-frame clones and leaves some out. The sample has 52,000 or so clones; roughly 92% are singletons. With 2 bases removed from V and 0 bases from J, the gap between germline ends came to 9 bases. The CDR3 has 15 amino acids. The germline V gene encodes CDR1 SGDLS and CDR2 YYNGEE. Sample: CD4+ or CD8+ T cells sorted from blood, taken in a trial of the OX40 agonist ivuxolimab. This receptor was taken from an adult with an advanced solid tumor such as melanoma, head and neck, liver or kidney cancer. The chain carries TRBV9 and TRBJ2-1; TRBD1 is a possible D gene (5 bases). CDR3 region: CASSVAGNSYNEQFF. As DNA, the CDR3 is TGTGCCAGCAGCGTGGCAGGGAACTCCTACAATGAGCAGTTCTTC.